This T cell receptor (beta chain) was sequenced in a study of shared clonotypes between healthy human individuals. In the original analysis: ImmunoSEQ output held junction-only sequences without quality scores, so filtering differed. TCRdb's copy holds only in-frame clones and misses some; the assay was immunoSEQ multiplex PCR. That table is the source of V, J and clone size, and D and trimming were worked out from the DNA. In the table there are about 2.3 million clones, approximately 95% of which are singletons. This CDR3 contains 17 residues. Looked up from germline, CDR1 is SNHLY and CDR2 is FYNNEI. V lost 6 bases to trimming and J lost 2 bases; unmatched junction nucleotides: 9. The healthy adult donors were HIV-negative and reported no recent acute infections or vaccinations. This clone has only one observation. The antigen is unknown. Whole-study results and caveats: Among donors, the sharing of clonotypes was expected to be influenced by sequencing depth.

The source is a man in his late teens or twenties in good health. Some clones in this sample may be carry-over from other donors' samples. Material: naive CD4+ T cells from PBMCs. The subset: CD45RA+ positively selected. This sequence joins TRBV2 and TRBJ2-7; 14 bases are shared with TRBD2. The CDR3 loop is CASRAGTSGSYTYEQYF. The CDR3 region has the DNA TGTGCCAGCAGAGCCGGGACTAGCGGGAGTTATACCTACGAGCAGTACTTC. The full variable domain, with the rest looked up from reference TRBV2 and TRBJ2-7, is EPEVTQTPSHQVTQMGQEVILRCVPISNHLYFYWYRQILGQKVEFLVSFYNNEISEKSEIFDDQFSVERPDGSNFTLKIRSTKLEDSAMYFCASRAGTSGSYTYEQYFGPGTRLTVT.